This TCR beta chain derives from a study of Graves' ophthalmopathy and Graves' hyperthyroidism. The overall study: Peripheral blood collection took place at initial diagnosis, before any treatment.

CDR3 size: 13 residues. Germline loops: CDR1 SGHRS, CDR2 YFSETQ. With 5 bases removed from V and 8 bases from J, the gap between germline ends came to 13 bases. The study amplified TCR beta CDR3 regions using RNA transcripts. HTBI-primed RT-PCR formed the first round, and a multiplex PCR formed the second. TCRdb reprocessed the multiplex PCR reads with MiXCR, giving one entry per CDR3 protein. The sample consists of approximately 700,000 distinct CDR3 sequences, about 41% of them appearing once. The chain couples TRBV5-1 to TRBJ1-4; D gene unclear. The sample comprised peripheral blood. This receptor was obtained from an adult man with Graves' ophthalmopathy. The CDR3 sequence is CASRWEGEEKLFF. The CDR3 DNA sequence: TGCGCCAGCAGATGGGAGGGCGAAGAAAAACTGTTTTTT.